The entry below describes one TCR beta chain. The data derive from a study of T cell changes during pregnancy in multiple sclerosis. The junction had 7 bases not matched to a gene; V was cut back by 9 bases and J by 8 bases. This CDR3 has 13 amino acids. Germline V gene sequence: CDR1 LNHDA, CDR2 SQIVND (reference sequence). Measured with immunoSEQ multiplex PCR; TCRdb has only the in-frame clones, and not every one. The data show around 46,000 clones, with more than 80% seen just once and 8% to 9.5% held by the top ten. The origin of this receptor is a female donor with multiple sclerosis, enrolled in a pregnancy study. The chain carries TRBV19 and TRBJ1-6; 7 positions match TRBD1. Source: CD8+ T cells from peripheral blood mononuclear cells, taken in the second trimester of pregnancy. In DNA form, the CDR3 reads TGTGCCAGCCGGACAGGACTTTATTCACCCCTCCACTTT. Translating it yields CASRTGLYSPLHF.